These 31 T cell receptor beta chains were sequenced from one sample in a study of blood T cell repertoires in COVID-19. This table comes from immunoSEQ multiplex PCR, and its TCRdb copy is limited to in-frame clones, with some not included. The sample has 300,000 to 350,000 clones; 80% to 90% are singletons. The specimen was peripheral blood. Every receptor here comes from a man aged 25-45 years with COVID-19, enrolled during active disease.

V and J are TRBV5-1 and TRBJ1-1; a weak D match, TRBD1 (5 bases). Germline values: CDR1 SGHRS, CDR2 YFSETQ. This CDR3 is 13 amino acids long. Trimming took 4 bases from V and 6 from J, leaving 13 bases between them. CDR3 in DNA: TGCGCCAGCAGCCTCAGCCCGGGGGCTGAAGCTTTCTTT. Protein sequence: CASSLSPGAEAFF.

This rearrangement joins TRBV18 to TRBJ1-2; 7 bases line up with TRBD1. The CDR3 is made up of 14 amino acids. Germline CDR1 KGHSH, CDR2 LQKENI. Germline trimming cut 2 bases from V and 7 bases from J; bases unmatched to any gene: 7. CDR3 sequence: CASSPEFTGVGYTF. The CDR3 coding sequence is TGTGCCAGCTCACCAGAATTTACAGGGGTTGGCTACACCTTC.

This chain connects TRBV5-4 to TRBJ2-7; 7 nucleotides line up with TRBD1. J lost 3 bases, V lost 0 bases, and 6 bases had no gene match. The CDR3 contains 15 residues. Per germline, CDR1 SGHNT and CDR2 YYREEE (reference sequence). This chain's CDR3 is CASSLARTGGYEQYF. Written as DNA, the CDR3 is TGTGCCAGCAGCTTGGCCAGGACAGGAGGCTACGAGCAGTACTTC.

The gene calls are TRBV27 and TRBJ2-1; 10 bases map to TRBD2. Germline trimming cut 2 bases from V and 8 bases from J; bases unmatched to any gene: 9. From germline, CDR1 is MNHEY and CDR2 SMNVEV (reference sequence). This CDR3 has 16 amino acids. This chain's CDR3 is CASSLIAGGVWDEQFF. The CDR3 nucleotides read TGTGCCAGCAGTTTAATAGCGGGAGGCGTGTGGGATGAGCAGTTCTTC.

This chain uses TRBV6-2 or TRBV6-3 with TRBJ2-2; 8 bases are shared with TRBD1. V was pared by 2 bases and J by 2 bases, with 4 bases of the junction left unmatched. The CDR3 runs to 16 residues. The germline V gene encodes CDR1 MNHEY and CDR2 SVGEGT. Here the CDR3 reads CASSYTTGDNTGELFF. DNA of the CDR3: TGTGCCAGCAGTTACACGACAGGGGACAACACCGGGGAGCTGTTTTTT.

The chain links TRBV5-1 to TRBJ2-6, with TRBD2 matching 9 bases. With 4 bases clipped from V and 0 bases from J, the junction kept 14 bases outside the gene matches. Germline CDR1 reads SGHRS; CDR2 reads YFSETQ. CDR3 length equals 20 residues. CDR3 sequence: CASSPRPLGGGDSGANVLTF. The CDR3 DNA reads TGCGCCAGCAGCCCGAGGCCCCTTGGCGGGGGGGACTCTGGGGCCAACGTCCTGACTTTC.

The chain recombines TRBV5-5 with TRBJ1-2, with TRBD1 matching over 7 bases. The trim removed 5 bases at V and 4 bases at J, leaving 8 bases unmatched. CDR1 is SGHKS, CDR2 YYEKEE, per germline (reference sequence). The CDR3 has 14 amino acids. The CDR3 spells CASRRDSSIYGYTF. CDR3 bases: TGTGCCAGCAGGCGGGACAGCAGCATCTATGGCTACACCTTC. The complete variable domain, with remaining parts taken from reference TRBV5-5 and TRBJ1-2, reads DAGVTQSPTHLIKTRGQQVTLRCSPISGHKSVSWYQQVLGQGPQFIFQYYEKEERGRGNFPDRFSARQFPNYSSELNVNALLLGDSALYLCASRRDSSIYGYTFGSGTRLTVV.

The CDR3 here is CASSIGQENEKLFF. In DNA, the CDR3 is TGTGCCAGTAGTATTGGACAGGAGAATGAAAAACTGTTTTTT. The chain uses TRBV19 and TRBJ1-4; 7 bases fit TRBD1. V lost 3 bases and J lost 5; bases outside the gene matches: 3. The CDR3 is 14 amino acids. Germline V gene data show CDR1 as LNHDA and CDR2 as SQIVND (reference sequence). Complete variable domain (other parts from reference TRBV19 and TRBJ1-4): DGGITQSPKYLFRKEGQNVTLSCEQNLNHDAMYWYRQDPGQGLRLIYYSQIVNDFQKGDIAEGYSVSREKKESFPLTVTSAQKNPTAFYLCASSIGQENEKLFFGSGTQLSVL.

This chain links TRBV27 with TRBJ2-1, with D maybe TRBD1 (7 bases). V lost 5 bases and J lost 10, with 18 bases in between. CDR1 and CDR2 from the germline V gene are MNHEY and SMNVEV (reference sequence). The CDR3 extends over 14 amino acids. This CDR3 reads CASSTRQGGGEQFF. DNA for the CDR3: TGTGCCAGCAGTACTCGACAGGGCGGAGGGGAGCAGTTCTTC.

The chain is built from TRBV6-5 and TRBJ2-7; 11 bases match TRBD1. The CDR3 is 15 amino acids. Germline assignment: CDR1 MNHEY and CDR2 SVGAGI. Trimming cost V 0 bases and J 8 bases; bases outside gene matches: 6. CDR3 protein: CASSYSLDRGRKQYF. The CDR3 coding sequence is TGTGCCAGCAGTTACTCTTTGGACAGGGGGCGTAAGCAGTACTTC.

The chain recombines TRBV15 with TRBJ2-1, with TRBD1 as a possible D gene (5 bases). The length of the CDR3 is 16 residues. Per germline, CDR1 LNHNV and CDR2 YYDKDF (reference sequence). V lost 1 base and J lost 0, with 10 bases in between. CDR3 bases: TGTGCCACCAGCAGAGGGGGCTTAAGCTCCTACAATGAGCAGTTCTTC. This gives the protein CATSRGGLSSYNEQFF.

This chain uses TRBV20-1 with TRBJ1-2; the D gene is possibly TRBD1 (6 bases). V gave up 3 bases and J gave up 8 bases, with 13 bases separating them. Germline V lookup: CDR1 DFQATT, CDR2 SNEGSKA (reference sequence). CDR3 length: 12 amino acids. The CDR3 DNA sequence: TGCAGTGCTAGTGCAGGGGTGTGGGGCTACACCTTC. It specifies CSASAGVWGYTF.

CDR3 nucleotides: TGTGCCAGCAGCTTACCGACCGGGACAGCCGGCGAGCAGTACTTC. As protein: CASSLPTGTAGEQYF. The V call is TRBV7-9, the J call TRBJ2-7; 7 bases fit TRBD1. From germline, CDR1 is SEHNR and CDR2 FQNEAQ (reference sequence). The CDR3 has 15 residues. The J segment lost 6 bases and the V segment lost 2 bases, leaving 10 bases of the junction unmatched.

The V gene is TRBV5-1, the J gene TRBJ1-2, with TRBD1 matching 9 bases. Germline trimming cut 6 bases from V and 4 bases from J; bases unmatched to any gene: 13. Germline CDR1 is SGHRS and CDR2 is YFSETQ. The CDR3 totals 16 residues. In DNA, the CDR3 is TGCGCCAGCACAAGGGGACAGGGAGTAACGAGCTATGGCTACACCTTC. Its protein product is CASTRGQGVTSYGYTF. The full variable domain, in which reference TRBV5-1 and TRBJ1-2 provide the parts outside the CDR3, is KAGVTQTPRYLIKTRGQQVTLSCSPISGHRSVSWYQQTPGQGLQFLFEYFSETQRNKGNFPGRFSGRQFSNSRSEMNVSTLELGDSALYLCASTRGQGVTSYGYTFGSGTRLTVV.

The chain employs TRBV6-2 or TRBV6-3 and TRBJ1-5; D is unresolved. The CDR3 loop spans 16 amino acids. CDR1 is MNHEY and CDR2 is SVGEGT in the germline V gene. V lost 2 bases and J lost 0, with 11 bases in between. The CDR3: CASSYVGFYSNQPQHF. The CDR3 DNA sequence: TGTGCCAGCAGTTACGTCGGGTTCTATAGCAATCAGCCCCAGCATTTT.

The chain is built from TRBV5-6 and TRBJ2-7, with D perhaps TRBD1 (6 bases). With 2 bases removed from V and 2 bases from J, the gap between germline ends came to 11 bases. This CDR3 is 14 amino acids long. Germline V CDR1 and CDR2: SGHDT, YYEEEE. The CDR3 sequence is CASSFDRITYEQYF. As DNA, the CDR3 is TGTGCCAGCAGCTTCGACAGGATTACCTACGAGCAGTACTTC.

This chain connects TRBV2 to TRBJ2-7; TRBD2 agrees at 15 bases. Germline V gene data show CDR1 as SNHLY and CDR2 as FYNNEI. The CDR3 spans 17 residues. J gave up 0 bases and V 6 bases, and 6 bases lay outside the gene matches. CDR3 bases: TGTGCCAGCAGGGGGACTAGCGGGGGGACTCGCTCCTACGAGCAGTACTTC. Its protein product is CASRGTSGGTRSYEQYF.

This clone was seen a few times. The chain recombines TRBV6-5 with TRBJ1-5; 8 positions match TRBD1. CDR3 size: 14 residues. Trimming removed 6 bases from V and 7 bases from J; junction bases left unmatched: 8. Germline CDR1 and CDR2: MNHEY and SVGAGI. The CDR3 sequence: CASRRQGMGQPQHF. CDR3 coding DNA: TGTGCCAGCAGGAGACAGGGGATGGGCCAGCCCCAGCATTTT.

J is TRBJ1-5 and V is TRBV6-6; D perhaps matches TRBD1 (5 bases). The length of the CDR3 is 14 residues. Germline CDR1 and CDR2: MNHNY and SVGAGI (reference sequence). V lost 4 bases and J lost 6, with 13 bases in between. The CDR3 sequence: CASSSGGESQPQHF. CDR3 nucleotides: TGTGCCAGCAGTTCCGGGGGGGAGAGTCAGCCCCAGCATTTT.

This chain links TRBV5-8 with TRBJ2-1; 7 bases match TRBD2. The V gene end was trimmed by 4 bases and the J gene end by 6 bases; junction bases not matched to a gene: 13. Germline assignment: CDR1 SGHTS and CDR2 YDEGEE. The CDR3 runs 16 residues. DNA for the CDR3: TGTGCCAGCAGCCCGCTACTAGCGTCTATCGGCAATGAGCAGTTCTTC. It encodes CASSPLLASIGNEQFF.

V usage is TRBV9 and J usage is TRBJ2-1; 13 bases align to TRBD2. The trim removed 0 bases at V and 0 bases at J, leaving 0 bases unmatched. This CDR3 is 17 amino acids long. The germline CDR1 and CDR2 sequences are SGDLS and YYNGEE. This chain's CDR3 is CASSVGTSGSSYNEQFF. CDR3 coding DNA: TGTGCCAGCAGCGTAGGGACTAGCGGGAGCTCCTACAATGAGCAGTTCTTC.

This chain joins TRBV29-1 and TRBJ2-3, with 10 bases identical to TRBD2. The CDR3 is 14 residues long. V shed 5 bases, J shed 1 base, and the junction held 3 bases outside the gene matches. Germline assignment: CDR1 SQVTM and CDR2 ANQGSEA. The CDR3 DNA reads TGCAGCGTTCTAGCGGGGGTGGGCACAGATACGCAGTATTTT. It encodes CSVLAGVGTDTQYF.

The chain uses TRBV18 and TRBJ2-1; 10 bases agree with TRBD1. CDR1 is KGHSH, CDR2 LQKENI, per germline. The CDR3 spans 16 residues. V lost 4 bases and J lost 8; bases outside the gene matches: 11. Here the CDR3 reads CASSQGQGRTGDEQFF. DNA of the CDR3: TGTGCCAGCTCACAGGGACAGGGGCGAACTGGGGATGAGCAGTTCTTC.

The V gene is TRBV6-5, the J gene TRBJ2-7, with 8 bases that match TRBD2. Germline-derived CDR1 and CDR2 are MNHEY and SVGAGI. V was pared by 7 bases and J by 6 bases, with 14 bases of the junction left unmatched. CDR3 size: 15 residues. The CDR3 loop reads CASTGNHGGAGEQYF. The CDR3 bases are TGTGCCAGCACAGGAAACCACGGGGGGGCCGGCGAGCAGTACTTC.

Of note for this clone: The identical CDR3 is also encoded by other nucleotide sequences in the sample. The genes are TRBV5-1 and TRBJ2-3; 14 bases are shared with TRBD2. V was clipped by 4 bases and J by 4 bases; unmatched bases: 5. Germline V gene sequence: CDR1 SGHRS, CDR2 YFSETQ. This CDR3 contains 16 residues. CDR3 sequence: CASSLGLAGAADTQYF. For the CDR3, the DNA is TGCGCCAGCAGCCTGGGACTAGCGGGAGCCGCAGATACGCAGTATTTT.

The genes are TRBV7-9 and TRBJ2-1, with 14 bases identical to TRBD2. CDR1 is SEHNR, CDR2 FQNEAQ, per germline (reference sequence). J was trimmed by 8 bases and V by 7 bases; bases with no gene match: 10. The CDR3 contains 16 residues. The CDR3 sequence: CASKTSGGAGWHEQFF. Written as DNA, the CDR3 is TGTGCCAGCAAGACTAGCGGGGGGGCCGGTTGGCATGAGCAGTTCTTC. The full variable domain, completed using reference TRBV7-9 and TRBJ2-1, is DTGVSQNPRHKITKRGQNVTFRCDPISEHNRLYWYRQTLGQGPEFLTYFQNEAQLEKSRLLSDRFSAERPKGSFSTLEIQRTEQGDSAMYLCASKTSGGAGWHEQFFGPGTRLTVL.

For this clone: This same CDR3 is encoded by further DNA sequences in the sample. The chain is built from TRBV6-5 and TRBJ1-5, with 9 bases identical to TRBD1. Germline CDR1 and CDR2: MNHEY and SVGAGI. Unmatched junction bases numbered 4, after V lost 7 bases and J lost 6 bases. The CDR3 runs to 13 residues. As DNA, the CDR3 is TGTGCCAGCAAACAGGGGGCGGGTCAGCCCCAGCATTTT. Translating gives CASKQGAGQPQHF.

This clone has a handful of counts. The CDR3 nucleotides read TGTGCCAGTACTACTCGGGACACGGGGCAACAAGAGACCCAGTACTTC. It is translated as CASTTRDTGQQETQYF. The chain recombines TRBV19 with TRBJ2-5; perhaps TRBD1 as D (6 bases). Looked up from germline, CDR1 is LNHDA and CDR2 is SQIVND (reference sequence). The CDR3 spans 16 residues. V lost 7 bases and J 2 bases, leaving 20 bases between the germline ends.

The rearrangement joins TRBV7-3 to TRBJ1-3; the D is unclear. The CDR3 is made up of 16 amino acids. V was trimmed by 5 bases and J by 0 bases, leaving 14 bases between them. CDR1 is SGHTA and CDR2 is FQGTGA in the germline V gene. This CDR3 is CASSNPPGSSGNTIYF. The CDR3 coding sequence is TGTGCCAGCAGCAACCCTCCCGGGAGCTCTGGAAACACCATATATTTT.

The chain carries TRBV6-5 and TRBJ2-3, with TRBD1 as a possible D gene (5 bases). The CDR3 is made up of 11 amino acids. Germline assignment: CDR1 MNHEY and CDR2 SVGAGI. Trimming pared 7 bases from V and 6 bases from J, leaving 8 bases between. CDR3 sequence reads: CASKSGDTQYF. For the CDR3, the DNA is TGTGCCAGCAAATCAGGGGATACGCAGTATTTT.

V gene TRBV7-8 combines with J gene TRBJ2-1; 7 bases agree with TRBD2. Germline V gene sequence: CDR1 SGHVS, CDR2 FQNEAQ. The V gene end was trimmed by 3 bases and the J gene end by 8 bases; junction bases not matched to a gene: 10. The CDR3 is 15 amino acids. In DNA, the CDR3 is TGTGCCAGCAGCTTCAGCGGGGCGACAGTGGATGAGCAGTTCTTC. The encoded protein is CASSFSGATVDEQFF.